One T cell receptor beta chain is described in this entry. Its specificity is unknown. The data are from a study of CD8+CD57+ T cells in acquired aplastic anemia. Study-wide results and limits: For CD8+ Simpson's diversity, patients and controls showed no significant difference.

Genomic DNA served as template for TCR beta VDJ and CDR3 profiling. TCRdb analysed the reads with MiXCR anew, one entry per CDR3 protein. The sample carries over 35,000 distinct CDR3 sequences, 68% recorded once. CDR3 length equals 16 residues. V lost 1 base to trimming and J lost 3 bases; unmatched junction nucleotides: 6. The germline gives CDR1 SGHTA, CDR2 FQGNSA. This clonotype originated in a human donor in good health, serving as a control. The specimen sequenced was sorted CD4+, CD8+, or CD8+CD57+ T cells (not recorded which) from PBMCs. The V gene is TRBV7-2, the J gene TRBJ2-5; TRBD1 matches 9 bases. CDR3 protein: CASSLGITGGEETQYF. DNA of the CDR3: TGTGCCAGCAGCTTAGGGATCACAGGGGGCGAAGAGACCCAGTACTTC.